This is a list of T cell receptor beta chains from one sample in a study of cytomegalovirus exposure and HLA in healthy donors. Clones were read by immunoSEQ multiplex PCR, and TCRdb kept only the in-frame ones, dropping some. The data contain over 200,000 clones, less than 95% of them singletons. The sample consisted of PBMCs. Source of these receptors: a woman aged 25 to 45 in good health and CMV-seronegative. CDR3s include the opening cysteine and the closing phenylalanine or tryptophan. The order of the fields is clone size, J gene, D gene, V gene, CDR3 protein, CDR3 DNA. A D gene is named only where the DNA matches it firmly. Some rows mark clone size as missing; the rest say once, few, many or name a class of expanded clone.

NA | TRBJ2-4 | TRBD2 | TRBV2 | CASRPLTSSGVAKNIQYF | TGTGCCAGCAGACCGTTAACCTCTAGCGGAGTAGCCAAAAACATTCAGTACTTC
NA | TRBJ2-3 | TRBD2 | TRBV9 | CASSDGTSLSTDTQYF | TGTGCCAGCAGCGATGGGACTAGCCTGAGTACAGATACGCAGTATTTT
NA | TRBJ2-7 | NA | TRBV5-4 | CACNSVDSYEQYF | TGTGCCTGCAACTCAGTAGATTCCTACGAGCAGTACTTC
NA | TRBJ1-4 | NA | TRBV27 | CASSSTPEKLFF | TGTGCCAGCAGTTCGACACCTGAAAAACTGTTTTTT
few | TRBJ1-2 | TRBD1 | TRBV28 | CASREGAYGYTF | TGTGCCAGCAGGGAGGGGGCCTATGGCTACACCTTC
NA | TRBJ2-7 | NA | TRBV5-1 | CASGRGDTYEQYF | TGCGCCAGCGGTAGAGGGGACACCTACGAGCAGTACTTC
NA | TRBJ2-5 | NA | TRBV6-1 | CASKRGYEGETQYF | TGTGCCAGCAAGAGGGGCTACGAGGGTGAGACCCAGTACTTC
NA | TRBJ2-1 | TRBD2 | TRBV2 | CASSDPGLAGVVDNNEQFF | TGTGCCAGCAGTGACCCGGGACTAGCGGGAGTAGTGGACAACAATGAGCAGTTCTTC
many | TRBJ1-1 | NA | TRBV7-2 | CASSFTPPLGGEAFF | TGTGCCAGCAGCTTCACCCCCCCACTAGGGGGTGAAGCTTTCTTT
NA | TRBJ2-1 | TRBD1 | TRBV9 | CASSFGTGARSSYNEQFF | TGTGCCAGCAGCTTCGGGACAGGGGCCAGGAGCTCCTACAATGAGCAGTTCTTC
NA | TRBJ2-1 | TRBD2 | TRBV6-5 | CASKLAGEYNEQFF | TGTGCCAGTAAGCTAGCGGGAGAATACAATGAGCAGTTCTTC